This T cell receptor (beta chain) was retrieved from a study of cytotoxic CD8 clonotypes in ibrutinib-treated CLL. For the study at large: After treatment lasting a median approximately 11 months, range 6 to 36, response samples were collected. General study results and limits: At ibrutinib response, clonality increased, and at progression it declined back toward baseline. Clonotypes that were public were uncommon, and they contracted or stayed stable on treatment.

CDR3 length equals 14 residues. Repertoires were generated with immunoSEQ multiplex PCR, while TCRdb's copy carries only in-frame clones and drops some. The sample includes some 20,000 clones, around 75% seen only once; the top ten take approximately 7.2%. This clone was observed a handful of times. What it recognizes is unknown. This sequence was found in a human donor with chronic lymphocytic leukemia. The material was PBMCs, obtained before ibrutinib treatment. The V call is TRBV21-1, the J call TRBJ1-5. TRBV21-1 is designated a pseudogene. The CDR3 DNA reads TGTGCCAGCAGCAAAGCGCTGAGCAATCAGCCCCAGCATTTT. This sequence encodes CASSKALSNQPQHF.